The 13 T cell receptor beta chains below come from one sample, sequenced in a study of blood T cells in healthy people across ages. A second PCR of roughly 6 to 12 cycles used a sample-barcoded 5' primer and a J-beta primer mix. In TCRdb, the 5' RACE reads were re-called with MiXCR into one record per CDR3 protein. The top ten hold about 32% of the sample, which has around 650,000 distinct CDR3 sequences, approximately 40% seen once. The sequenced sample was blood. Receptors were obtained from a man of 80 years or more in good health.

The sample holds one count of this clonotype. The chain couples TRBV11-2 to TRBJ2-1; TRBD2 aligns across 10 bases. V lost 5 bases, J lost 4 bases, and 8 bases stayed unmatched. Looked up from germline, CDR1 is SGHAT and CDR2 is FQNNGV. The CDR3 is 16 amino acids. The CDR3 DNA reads TGTGCCAGCAGCCCGGAAGCGGGGGGGCAATACAATGAGCAGTTCTTC. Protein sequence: CASSPEAGGQYNEQFF. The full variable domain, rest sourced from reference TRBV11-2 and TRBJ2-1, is EAGVAQSPRYKIIEKRQSVAFWCNPISGHATLYWYQQILGQGPKLLIQFQNNGVVDDSQLPKDRFSAERLKGVDSTLKIQPAKLEDSAVYLCASSPEAGGQYNEQFFGPGTRLTVL.

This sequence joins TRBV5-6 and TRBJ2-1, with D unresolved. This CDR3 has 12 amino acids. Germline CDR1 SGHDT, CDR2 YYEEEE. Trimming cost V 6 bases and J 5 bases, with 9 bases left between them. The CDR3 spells CASNTWDNEQFF. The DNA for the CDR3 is TGTGCCAGCAACACCTGGGACAATGAGCAGTTCTTC.

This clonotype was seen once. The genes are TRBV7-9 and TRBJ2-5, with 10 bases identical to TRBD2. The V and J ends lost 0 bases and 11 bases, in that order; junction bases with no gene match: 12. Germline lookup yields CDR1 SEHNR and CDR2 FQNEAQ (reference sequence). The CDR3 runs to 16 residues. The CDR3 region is CASSLALAGAGDEQYF. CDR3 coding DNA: TGTGCCAGCAGCTTAGCGCTAGCGGGGGCAGGCGATGAGCAGTACTTC.

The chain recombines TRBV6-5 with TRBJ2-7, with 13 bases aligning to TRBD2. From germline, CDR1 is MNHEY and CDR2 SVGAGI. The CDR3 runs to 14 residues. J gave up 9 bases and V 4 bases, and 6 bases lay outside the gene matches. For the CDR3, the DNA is TGTGCCAGCAGTTGGGGAACTAGCGGGGGGGCGCAGTACTTC. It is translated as CASSWGTSGGAQYF.

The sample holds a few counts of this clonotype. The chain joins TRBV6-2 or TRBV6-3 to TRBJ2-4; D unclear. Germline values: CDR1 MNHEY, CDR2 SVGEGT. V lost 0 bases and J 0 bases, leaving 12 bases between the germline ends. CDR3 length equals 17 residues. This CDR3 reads CASSYSSADLAKNIQYF. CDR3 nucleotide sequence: TGTGCCAGCAGTTACTCTTCGGCGGACCTAGCCAAAAACATTCAGTACTTC.

The CDR3 region is CSARTRGPWDNIQYF. CDR3 sequence (DNA): TGCAGTGCTAGAACCAGGGGGCCGTGGGATAACATTCAGTACTTC. The gene calls are TRBV20-1 and TRBJ2-4, with 8 bases matching TRBD1. Losses at the gene ends were 2 bases for V and 7 bases for J; bases not matched to a gene: 10. Germline V gene data show CDR1 as DFQATT and CDR2 as SNEGSKA (reference sequence). The CDR3 is 15 amino acids.

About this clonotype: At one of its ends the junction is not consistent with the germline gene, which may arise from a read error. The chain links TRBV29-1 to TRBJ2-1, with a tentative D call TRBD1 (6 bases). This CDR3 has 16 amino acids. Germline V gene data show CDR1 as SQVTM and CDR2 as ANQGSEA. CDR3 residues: CSVVHRADSSYNELFF. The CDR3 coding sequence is TGCAGCGTTGTGCACAGGGCAGACAGCTCCTACAATGAGCTGTTCTTC.

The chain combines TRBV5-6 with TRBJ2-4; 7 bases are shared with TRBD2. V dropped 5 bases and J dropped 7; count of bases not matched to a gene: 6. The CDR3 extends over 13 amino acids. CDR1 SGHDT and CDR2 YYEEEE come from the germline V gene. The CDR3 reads CASRGGSWNIQYF. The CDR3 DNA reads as TGTGCCAGCAGGGGAGGGAGTTGGAACATTCAGTACTTC.

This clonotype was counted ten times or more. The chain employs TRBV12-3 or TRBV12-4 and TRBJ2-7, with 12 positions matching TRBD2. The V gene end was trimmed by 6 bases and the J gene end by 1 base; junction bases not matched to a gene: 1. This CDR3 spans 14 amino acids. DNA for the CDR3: TGTGCCAGCAGGACTAGCGGGGGTTCCTACGAGCAGTACTTC. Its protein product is CASRTSGGSYEQYF.

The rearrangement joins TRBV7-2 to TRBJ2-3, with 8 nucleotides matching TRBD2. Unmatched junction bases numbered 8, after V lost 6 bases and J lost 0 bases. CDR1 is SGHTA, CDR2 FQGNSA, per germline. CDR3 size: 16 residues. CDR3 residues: CASSPTSGASTDTQYF. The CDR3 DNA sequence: TGTGCCAGCAGTCCTACTAGCGGAGCAAGCACAGATACGCAGTATTTT. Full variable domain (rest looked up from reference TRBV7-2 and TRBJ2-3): GAGVSQSPSNKVTEKGKDVELRCDPISGHTALYWYRQSLGQGLEFLIYFQGNSAPDKSGLPSDRFSAERTGGSVSTLTIQRTQQEDSAVYLCASSPTSGASTDTQYFGPGTRLTVL.

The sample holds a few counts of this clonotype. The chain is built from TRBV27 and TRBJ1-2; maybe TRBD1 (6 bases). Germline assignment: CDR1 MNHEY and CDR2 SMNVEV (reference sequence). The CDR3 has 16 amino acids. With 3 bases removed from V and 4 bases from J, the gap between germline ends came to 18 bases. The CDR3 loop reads CASSLLTGGLLYGYTF. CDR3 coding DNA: TGTGCCAGCAGTTTGCTGACAGGTGGTCTTCTCTATGGCTACACCTTC.

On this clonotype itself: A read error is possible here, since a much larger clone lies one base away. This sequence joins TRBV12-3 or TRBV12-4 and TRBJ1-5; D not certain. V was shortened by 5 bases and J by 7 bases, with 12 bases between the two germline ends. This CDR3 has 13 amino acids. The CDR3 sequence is CASSPRGFQPQHF. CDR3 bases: TGTGCCAGCAGTCCCCGGGGATTCCAGCCCCAGCATTTT.

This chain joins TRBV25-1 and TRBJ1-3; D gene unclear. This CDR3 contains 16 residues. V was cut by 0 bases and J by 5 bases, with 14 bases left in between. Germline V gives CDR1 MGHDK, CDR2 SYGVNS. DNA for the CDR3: TGTGCCAGCAGTGAATATGTTATTGCCGAGAGAAACACCATATATTTT. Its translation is CASSEYVIAERNTIYF.